Each of the 7 T cell receptor beta chains below was sequenced from the same sample in a study of identical twins. Each CDR3 protein is one row after TCRdb ran MiXCR on the 5' RACE reads. Here the sample spans 1.5 million to 2 million distinct CDR3 sequences, around a third being singletons. The sequenced material came from cord blood. These receptors came from a newborn girl in good health.

The rearrangement joins TRBV10-2 to TRBJ2-3, with 12 bases lining up with TRBD2. Per germline, CDR1 WSHSY and CDR2 SAAADI. The trim removed 4 bases at V and 2 bases at J, leaving 7 bases unmatched. CDR3 length equals 17 residues. In DNA form, the CDR3 reads TGCGCCAGCAGTGGCAACCTAGCGGGGGGGCCCACAGATACGCAGTATTTT. Encoded protein: CASSGNLAGGPTDTQYF.

The chain has TRBV5-5 and TRBJ2-1; 7 bases align to TRBD1. CDR3 length: 17 residues. Germline assignment: CDR1 SGHKS and CDR2 YYEKEE (reference sequence). Losses at the gene ends were 0 bases for V and 0 bases for J; bases not matched to a gene: 6. In DNA form, the CDR3 reads TGTGCCAGCAGCTTGGTGACAGGGTTGAGCTCCTACAATGAGCAGTTCTTC. Translating it yields CASSLVTGLSSYNEQFF.

The chain has TRBV4-1 and TRBJ2-5; possibly TRBD1 or TRBD2 for D (6 bases each). The CDR3 totals 15 residues. The V end was cut by 4 bases, the J end by 3 bases, with 15 bases between. The germline CDR1 and CDR2 sequences are MGHRA and YSYEKL. CDR3: CASSPGGGPKETQYF. In DNA, the CDR3 is TGCGCCAGCAGCCCCGGAGGGGGTCCTAAAGAGACCCAGTACTTC.

Only one count was recorded for this clonotype. A much bigger clone sits one base away, suggesting this may be a read error. J is TRBJ2-4 and V is TRBV28; D possibly corresponds to TRBD1 (5 bases). V lost 7 bases, J lost 15 bases, and 25 bases lay in between. Germline V gene sequence: CDR1 MDHEN, CDR2 SYDVKM. The CDR3 covers 14 residues. This chain's CDR3 is CASTLGQLQETRYF. CDR3 bases: TGTGCCAGCACCTTGGGGCAGCTTCAAGAGACCCGGTACTTC.

The chain has TRBV7-9 and TRBJ2-1; 9 bases are a match to TRBD2. J gave up 6 bases and V 7 bases, and 16 bases lay outside the gene matches. This CDR3 has 17 residues. Germline V gives CDR1 SEHNR, CDR2 FQNEAQ (reference sequence). The CDR3 DNA reads TGTGCCAGCACCCCTATTGCACCGGGACTAGCTCTCAATGAGCAGTTCTTC. It codes for CASTPIAPGLALNEQFF.

The chain has TRBV9 and TRBJ2-3; 13 bases are shared with TRBD2. Germline assignment: CDR1 SGDLS and CDR2 YYNGEE. The trim removed 4 bases at V and 1 base at J, leaving 6 bases unmatched. CDR3 length: 17 residues. The CDR3 DNA is TGTGCCAGCAGCTCCACTAGCGGGAGGGCCGGCACAGATACGCAGTATTTT. Its protein product is CASSSTSGRAGTDTQYF.

The rearrangement links TRBV4-2 to TRBJ2-2; 7 bases map to TRBD2. The CDR3 contains 16 residues. V gave up 0 bases and J gave up 1 base; unmatched junction bases: 2. Germline V gene data show CDR1 as LGHNA and CDR2 as YNFKEQ. The CDR3 loop reads CASSQESSGNTGELFF. In nucleotides, the CDR3 is TGTGCCAGCAGCCAAGAATCTAGCGGGAACACCGGGGAGCTGTTTTTT.